This entry is about one T cell receptor beta chain. Time point here: pretreatment peripheral blood. Sample contribution per patient ranged from 1 to 8, covering pretreatment and on-treatment. These data originate in a study of PD-L1 blockade in urothelial cancer. Turning to the study itself: Blood gave a median 141,255 T cells.

Only in-frame clones appear in the TCRdb table, and some are missing; sequencing was by immunoSEQ multiplex PCR. The sample shows 70,000 to 80,000 clones, approximately 86% of them seen only once. The CDR3 is made up of 11 amino acids. With 8 bases removed from V and 3 bases from J, the gap between germline ends came to 8 bases. The germline V gene encodes CDR1 MNHNS and CDR2 SASEGT. The chain links TRBV6-1 to TRBJ2-7; tentative D call: TRBD1 (5 bases). The receptor comes from a man aged 40-49 years with urothelial cancer. The sample in question was PBMCs, obtained around atezolizumab (anti-PD-L1) treatment. The CDR3 DNA sequence: TGTGCCAGCGGGGCAGTCTACGAGCAGTACTTC. Amino acid sequence: CASGAVYEQYF.